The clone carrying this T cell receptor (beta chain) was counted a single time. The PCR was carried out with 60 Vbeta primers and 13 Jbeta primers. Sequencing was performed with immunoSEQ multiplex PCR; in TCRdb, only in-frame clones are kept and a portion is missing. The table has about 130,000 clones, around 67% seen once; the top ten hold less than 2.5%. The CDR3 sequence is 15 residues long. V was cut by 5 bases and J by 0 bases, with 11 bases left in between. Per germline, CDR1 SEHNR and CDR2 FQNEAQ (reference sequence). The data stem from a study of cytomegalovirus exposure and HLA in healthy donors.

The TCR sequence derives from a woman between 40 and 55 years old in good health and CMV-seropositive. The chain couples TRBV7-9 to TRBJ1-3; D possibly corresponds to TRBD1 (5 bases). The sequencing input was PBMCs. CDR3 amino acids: CASSRDLRSGNTIYF. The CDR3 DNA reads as TGTGCCAGCAGCCGGGACTTGCGCTCTGGAAACACCATATATTTT. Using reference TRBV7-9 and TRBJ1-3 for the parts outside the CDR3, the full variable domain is DTGVSQNPRHKITKRGQNVTFRCDPISEHNRLYWYRQTLGQGPEFLTYFQNEAQLEKSRLLSDRFSAERPKGSFSTLEIQRTEQGDSAMYLCASSRDLRSGNTIYFGEGSWLTVV.